These 32 T cell receptor beta chains originate from one sample sequenced in a study of blood T cells in healthy people across ages. Then a second PCR, running roughly 6 to 11 cycles, was carried out with a sample-barcoded 5' primer and a J-beta primer mix. TCRdb passed the 5' RACE reads through MiXCR, listing each CDR3 protein once. The sample includes hundreds of thousands of distinct CDR3 sequences, around 48% seen only once; the top ten take roughly 31%. The material sequenced was blood. These receptors all stem from a woman between 55 and 75 years old in good health.

V is TRBV7-2 and J is TRBJ2-7; TRBD2 matches 8 bases. CDR3 length equals 14 residues. The V gene's germline CDR1 is SGHTA and CDR2 FQGNSA. The V and J ends lost 4 bases and 7 bases, in that order; junction bases with no gene match: 9. CDR3 protein: CASSSTLAGNEQYF. For the CDR3, the DNA is TGTGCCAGCAGCTCGACTCTAGCGGGCAATGAGCAGTACTTC.

This clonotype was detected a few times. This chain links TRBV7-2 with TRBJ2-5, with D perhaps being TRBD1 or TRBD2 (5 bases each). Trimming shortened V by 2 bases and J by 4 bases, and 14 bases separated the two germline ends. Germline V gene data show CDR1 as SGHTA and CDR2 as FQGNSA. This CDR3 region has 15 residues. The CDR3 DNA reads as TGTGCCAGCAGCTTAAGGGGACGCGTTGGAGAGACCCAGTACTTC. It codes for CASSLRGRVGETQYF.

The CDR3 here is CASSQPVGASDKKDNEQFF. CDR3 bases: TGTGCCAGCAGCCAGCCCGTGGGCGCCTCCGACAAAAAAGACAATGAGCAGTTCTTC. The chain is built from TRBV3-1 and TRBJ2-1; D is unclear. The germline CDR1 and CDR2 sequences are LGHDT and YNNKEL (reference sequence). The length of the CDR3 is 19 residues. V dropped 3 bases and J dropped 5 bases, with 26 bases sitting between them.

There are a few counts of this clonotype. This rearrangement joins TRBV11-2 to TRBJ1-2; 11 nucleotides align to TRBD1. Looked up from germline, CDR1 is SGHAT and CDR2 is FQNNGV. CDR3 size: 13 residues. Losses at the gene ends were 5 bases for V and 7 bases for J; bases not matched to a gene: 3. The CDR3: CASSPDRGLGYTF. CDR3 bases: TGTGCCAGCAGCCCGGACAGGGGGCTTGGCTACACCTTC.

Turning to this clonotype: This may arise from a read error, as a much more abundant clone is one base away. The genes are TRBV10-3 and TRBJ2-7; 7 nucleotides agree with TRBD2. Losses at the gene ends were 7 bases for V and 1 base for J; bases not matched to a gene: 7. Per germline, CDR1 ENHRY and CDR2 SYGVKD. CDR3 size: 14 residues. This CDR3 is CAIKVGGGSYEQYF. As DNA, the CDR3 is TGTGCCATCAAAGTGGGGGGGGGATCCTACGAGCAGTACTTC.

CDR3 DNA sequence: TGTGCCAGCAGCTTAGCCACCGGAGATTCACCCCTCCACTTT. Its translation: CASSLATGDSPLHF. The V and J genes are TRBV7-2 and TRBJ1-6; D remains ambiguous. V shed 0 bases and J shed 8 bases, with 8 bases lying between them. Germline V lookup: CDR1 SGHTA, CDR2 FQGNSA. The length of the CDR3 is 14 residues.

The chain joins TRBV7-8 to TRBJ2-7; D is unclear. The CDR3 has 15 amino acids. Trimming took off 4 bases at V and 2 bases at J, with 15 bases between the two ends. Germline-derived CDR1 and CDR2 are SGHVS and FQNEAQ. CDR3 in amino acids: CASSSPLRGTYEQYF. The DNA of the CDR3 is TGTGCCAGCAGCTCTCCACTGCGTGGAACCTACGAGCAGTACTTC.

About this clonotype itself: Mismatch with germline at one junction end may stem from a read error. The rearrangement links TRBV27 to TRBJ2-3; 7 bases agree with TRBD1. Germline V gives CDR1 MNHEY, CDR2 SMNVEV (reference sequence). The CDR3 totals 13 residues. The CDR3 spells CASGTFQGDTRYF. The CDR3 DNA sequence: TGTGCCAGCGGAACATTCCAGGGGGACACGCGGTATTTT.

The chain has TRBV7-3 and TRBJ2-1; 9 bases map to TRBD2. Germline V gives CDR1 SGHTA, CDR2 FQGTGA. The CDR3 runs 16 residues. With 4 bases clipped from V and 0 bases from J, the junction kept 4 bases outside the gene matches. CDR3 residues: CASSWTSASSYNEQFF. The CDR3 bases are TGTGCCAGCAGCTGGACTAGCGCCAGCTCCTACAATGAGCAGTTCTTC.

This clonotype was seen only once. This chain uses TRBV12-3 or TRBV12-4 with TRBJ2-7; no reliable D call. V was clipped by 5 bases and J by 1 base, with 9 bases between them. The CDR3 has 13 amino acids. The CDR3 sequence: CASSREVSYEQYF. CDR3 coding DNA: TGTGCCAGCAGTAGAGAGGTTTCCTACGAGCAGTACTTC.

This clonotype was observed a few times. V is TRBV29-1 and J is TRBJ2-5; unclear D gene. This CDR3 has 11 residues. The ends were cut back, 2 bases at V and 11 bases at J, with 12 bases in the middle. Per the germline V gene, CDR1 is SQVTM and CDR2 is ANQGSEA. CDR3 in amino acids: CSVERQTEQYF. The CDR3 nucleotides are TGCAGCGTTGAACGGCAGACTGAGCAGTACTTC.

The chain carries TRBV20-1 and TRBJ2-1, with D possibly being TRBD1 (5 bases). The germline V gene has CDR1 DFQATT and CDR2 SNEGSKA (reference sequence). This CDR3 spans 12 amino acids. Trimming took 2 bases from V and 9 from J, leaving 11 bases between them. CDR3 in amino acids: CSARPRGAEQFF. CDR3 nucleotides: TGCAGTGCTAGACCTCGTGGGGCTGAGCAGTTCTTC.

This clonotype was detected a few times. The rearrangement uses TRBV18 and TRBJ2-5, with 13 bases lining up with TRBD2. The CDR3 sequence is 15 residues long. The germline V gene encodes CDR1 KGHSH and CDR2 LQKENI. J gave up 2 bases and V 3 bases, and 0 bases lay outside the gene matches. The CDR3 protein is CASSPTSGRQETQYF. The CDR3 DNA is TGTGCCAGCTCACCGACTAGCGGGAGGCAAGAGACCCAGTACTTC.

This clonotype was recorded a few times. This chain connects TRBV15 to TRBJ2-7; D is ambiguous. Between the trimmed V and J ends, which lost 1 base and 2 bases, there was a span of 9 bases. The CDR3 extends over 14 amino acids. Germline loops: CDR1 LNHNV, CDR2 YYDKDF (reference sequence). The CDR3 spells CATSRVGLPYEQYF. Here the CDR3 DNA reads TGTGCCACCAGCAGAGTGGGGTTACCCTACGAGCAGTACTTC.

The V call is TRBV10-3, the J call TRBJ2-1; D remains unclear. The germline V gene has CDR1 ENHRY and CDR2 SYGVKD. V was clipped by 4 bases and J by 5 bases, with 15 bases between them. CDR3 length: 15 amino acids. The CDR3 reads CAISGSLQQNNEQFF. DNA of the CDR3: TGTGCCATCAGTGGTAGCCTCCAGCAAAACAATGAGCAGTTCTTC.

This sequence joins TRBV6-6 and TRBJ2-2; 7 nucleotides agree with TRBD1. Per germline, CDR1 MNHNY and CDR2 SVGAGI (reference sequence). The CDR3 runs to 13 residues. Unmatched junction bases numbered 4, after V lost 8 bases and J lost 4 bases. CDR3 DNA sequence: TGTGCCAGCGGGGACAGTGGCACCGGGGAGCTGTTTTTT. The encoded protein is CASGDSGTGELFF.

The chain is built from TRBV28 and TRBJ2-1, with D tentatively TRBD2 (6 bases). The J call may be mistaken, given a closer DNA end match to TRBJ2-7. The CDR3 covers 15 residues. The germline gives CDR1 MDHEN, CDR2 SYDVKM. The chain's CDR3 is CASSFRAGTYNEQYF. Written as DNA, the CDR3 is TGTGCCAGCAGTTTTAGGGCGGGAACATACAATGAGCAGTACTTC.

This clonotype was detected only a few times. This rearrangement joins TRBV7-3 to TRBJ2-3; maybe TRBD1 (6 bases). The ends were cut back, 2 bases at V and 5 bases at J, with 14 bases in the middle. CDR1 is SGHTA and CDR2 is FQGTGA in the germline V gene. The CDR3 runs to 15 residues. The CDR3 DNA is TGTGCCAGCAGCTTACAGGGGATGGGTCAAGATACGCAGTATTTT. Translated, it gives CASSLQGMGQDTQYF.

This clonotype has just a few counts. The chain carries TRBV5-1 and TRBJ2-5; no clear D. V lost 0 bases, J lost 1 base, and 13 bases lay in between. There are 16 residues in the CDR3. In germline, CDR1 is SGHRS, CDR2 YFSETQ. The CDR3 is CASSLAKGSVQETQYF. CDR3 in DNA: TGCGCCAGCAGCTTGGCTAAAGGCTCAGTCCAAGAGACCCAGTACTTC.

This chain uses TRBV11-2 with TRBJ2-5, with 7 nucleotides matching TRBD2. The CDR3 loop spans 15 amino acids. Germline assignment: CDR1 SGHAT and CDR2 FQNNGV. After removal of 2 bases from V and 2 bases from J, the junction contained 5 bases not matched to a gene. The CDR3 reads CASSLFASGQETQYF. CDR3 bases: TGTGCCAGCAGCTTATTTGCTAGCGGACAAGAGACCCAGTACTTC.

This clonotype was observed once. The rearrangement joins TRBV28 to TRBJ1-2, with D possibly TRBD1 on 6 matching bases. Germline V CDR1 and CDR2: MDHEN, SYDVKM. The CDR3 consists of 14 residues. Trimming removed 3 bases from V and 4 bases from J, with 12 bases in between. CDR3 amino acids: CASSFGGPSYGYTF. The CDR3, as DNA: TGTGCCAGCAGTTTCGGGGGGCCCAGCTATGGCTACACCTTC.

V and J are TRBV12-3 or TRBV12-4 and TRBJ1-5; D might be TRBD1 (5 bases). V lost 2 bases and J 5 bases, leaving 13 bases between the germline ends. The CDR3 is made up of 15 amino acids. The CDR3 nucleotides are TGTGCCAGCAGTTTAACGTGGACACGGGATCAGCCCCAGCATTTT. Its translation is CASSLTWTRDQPQHF.

The J gene is TRBJ2-7, the V gene TRBV29-1; perhaps TRBD2 as D (6 bases). V shed 3 bases and J shed 7 bases, with 13 bases lying between them. CDR1 and CDR2 (germline): SQVTM, ANQGSEA. This CDR3 is built from 12 residues. Written as DNA, the CDR3 is TGCAGCGTTGATTCCGGGGGTTTGGAGCAGTACTTC. Translating it yields CSVDSGGLEQYF.

Many counts were recorded for this clonotype. CDR3 DNA: TGCGCCAGCAGCTTGGCCGGGCAGGGCGAGACCCAGTACTTC. Translation: CASSLAGQGETQYF. The V call is TRBV5-1, the J call TRBJ2-5; perhaps TRBD1 as D (5 bases). This CDR3 is built from 14 residues. From germline, CDR1 is SGHRS and CDR2 YFSETQ. Between the trimmed V and J ends, which lost 0 bases and 5 bases, there was a span of 11 bases.

This chain connects TRBV12-3 or TRBV12-4 to TRBJ2-5, with D tentatively TRBD1 or TRBD2 (6 bases each). This CDR3 contains 14 residues. Trimming left V 6 bases short and J 5 bases short, with 16 bases between. The CDR3 here is CASSRGPSWETQYF. The CDR3 coding sequence is TGTGCCAGCAGCCGGGGGCCTTCGTGGGAGACCCAGTACTTC.

Concerning this clonotype itself: One end of the junction is discordant with germline, which a read error may explain. This rearrangement joins TRBV20-1 to TRBJ2-7, with 8 bases lining up with TRBD2. CDR1 and CDR2 from the germline V gene are DFQATT and SNEGSKA (reference sequence). The CDR3 loop spans 15 amino acids. CDR3 DNA: TGCAGTGCTAGAGATTGGGCGGGGGGCTCCTGCGAGCAGTACTTC. Translating it yields CSARDWAGGSCEQYF.

This chain connects TRBV10-3 to TRBJ2-2, with a possible D match to TRBD1 (5 bases). V was cut by 7 bases and J by 2 bases, with 11 bases left in between. Germline loops: CDR1 ENHRY, CDR2 SYGVKD. The CDR3 is 14 amino acids. The CDR3: CAITRTLNTGELFF. CDR3 in DNA: TGTGCCATCACCCGGACACTTAACACCGGGGAGCTGTTTTTT.

This chain joins TRBV6-2 or TRBV6-3 and TRBJ2-2; weak D call: TRBD2 (5 bases). Germline CDR1 reads MNHEY; CDR2 reads SVGEGT. This CDR3 spans 16 amino acids. V was clipped by 7 bases and J by 3 bases, with 18 bases between them. CDR3 loop: CASTSRGRAYTGELFF. CDR3 DNA: TGTGCCAGCACCAGCCGAGGGAGAGCGTACACCGGGGAGCTGTTTTTT.

The J gene is TRBJ1-4, the V gene TRBV7-2; 8 bases fit TRBD1. This CDR3 has 15 residues. In germline, CDR1 is SGHTA, CDR2 FQGNSA. After removal of 4 bases from V and 5 bases from J, the junction contained 6 bases not matched to a gene. The CDR3 DNA reads TGTGCCAGCAGCTGCTACAGGGGGGCCAATGAAAAACTGTTTTTT. It specifies CASSCYRGANEKLFF.

The chain carries TRBV25-1 and TRBJ1-4, with 7 bases matching TRBD1. The CDR3 has 13 residues. Losses at the gene ends were 2 bases for V and 8 bases for J; bases not matched to a gene: 2. The germline gives CDR1 MGHDK, CDR2 SYGVNS. The DNA of the CDR3 is TGTGCCAGCAGTGAAGGACAGGCCGAAAAACTGTTTTTT. Translating gives CASSEGQAEKLFF.

This clonotype was observed a handful of times. The chain carries TRBV7-3 and TRBJ2-1; 8 bases fit TRBD1. TRBJ2-7 matches the DNA end more closely, so the J call is doubtful. This CDR3 region has 14 residues. CDR1 and CDR2 (germline): SGHTA, FQGTGA. The chain's CDR3 is CASSSGTGYNEQYF. In DNA form, the CDR3 reads TGTGCCAGCAGCTCCGGGACAGGCTACAATGAGCAGTACTTC.

This clonotype has more than one count but fewer than ten. The V and J genes are TRBV6-6 and TRBJ1-2; D ambiguous. Germline assignment: CDR1 MNHNY and CDR2 SVGAGI (reference sequence). V dropped 2 bases and J dropped 2 bases, with 12 bases sitting between them. The CDR3 has 15 amino acids. The CDR3 protein is CASSYDGFGNYGYTF. Written as DNA, the CDR3 is TGTGCCAGCAGTTACGACGGGTTTGGCAACTATGGCTACACCTTC.